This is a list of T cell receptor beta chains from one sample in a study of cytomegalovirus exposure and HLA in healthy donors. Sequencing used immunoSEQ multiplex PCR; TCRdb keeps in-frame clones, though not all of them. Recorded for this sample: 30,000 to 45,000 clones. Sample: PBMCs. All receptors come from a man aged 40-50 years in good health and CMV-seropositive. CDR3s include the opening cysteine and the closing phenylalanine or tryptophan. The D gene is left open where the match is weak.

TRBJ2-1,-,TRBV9,TGTGCCAGCAGCGTAGGGACTTACAACGACAATGAGCAGTTCTTC,CASSVGTYNDNEQFF
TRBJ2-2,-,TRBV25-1,TGTGCCAGCAGTGACAGGGACACCGGGGAGCTGTTTTTT,CASSDRDTGELFF
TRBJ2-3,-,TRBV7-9,TGTGCCAGCAGCTTAAATAGCATAGGACAGGATACGCAGTATTTT,CASSLNSIGQDTQYF
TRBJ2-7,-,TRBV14,TGTGCCAGCAGCCGGGGCGTAGGTCCCTACGAGCAGTACTTC,CASSRGVGPYEQYF
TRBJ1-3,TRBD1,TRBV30,TGTGCCTGGAGCAGGGGGGCTGGAAACACCATATATTTT,CAWSRGAGNTIYF
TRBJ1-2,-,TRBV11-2,TGTGCCAGCAGCTCCGAACGGGATGGCTACACCTTC,CASSSERDGYTF
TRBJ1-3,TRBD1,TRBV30,TGTGCCTGGAGTGGTAGGGGGCCTGGAAACACCATATATTTT,CAWSGRGPGNTIYF
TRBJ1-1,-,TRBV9,TGTGCCAGCAGCGTCGGGATAACAGGGAATACTGAAGCTTTCTTT,CASSVGITGNTEAFF
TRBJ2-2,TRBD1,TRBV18,TGTGCCAGCTCACCGGGACAGGGGGCCGGGGAGCTGTTTTTT,CASSPGQGAGELFF
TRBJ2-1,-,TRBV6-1,TGTGCCAGCAGTGCCCGGACTATCCCTTACTACAATGAGCAGTTCTTC,CASSARTIPYYNEQFF
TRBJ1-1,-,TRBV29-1,TGCAGCGTTCGCTATCCGGAGTTTTCTGAAGCTTTCTTT,CSVRYPEFSEAFF
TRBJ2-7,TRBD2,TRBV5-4,TGTGCCAGCAGCTTGGTGACTAGCGGGGACTACGAGCAGTACTTC,CASSLVTSGDYEQYF
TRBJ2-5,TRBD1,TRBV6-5,TGTGCCAGCAGCTACCGACAGGGGGAGACCCAGTACTTC,CASSYRQGETQYF
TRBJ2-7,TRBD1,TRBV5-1,TGCGCCAGCAGCGATGGTGGGACAGGCCACTACGAGCAGTACTTC,CASSDGGTGHYEQYF
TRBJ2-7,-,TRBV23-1,TGCGCCAGCAGTCCCCCGGGGGACGGTTCCTACGAGCAGTACTTC,CASSPPGDGSYEQYF
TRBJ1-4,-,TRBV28,TGTGCCAGCAGTCCCGAGCCCTACGCTAATGAAAAACTGTTTTTT,CASSPEPYANEKLFF
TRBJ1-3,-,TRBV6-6,TGTGCCAGCAGTTACTACAGGGCTGGAAACACCATATATTTT,CASSYYRAGNTIYF
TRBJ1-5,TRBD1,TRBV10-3,TGTGCCATCAGTGACAAAGCCGGGACAGGGATTTATAGCAATCAGCCCCAGCATTTT,CAISDKAGTGIYSNQPQHF
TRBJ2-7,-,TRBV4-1,TGCGCCAGCAGCCCTGGGACACCGGCCTACGGGCAGTACTTC,CASSPGTPAYGQYF
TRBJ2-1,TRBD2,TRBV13,TGTGCCAGCAGCTTCTCAGCGGGAGTAGGCAATGAGCAGTTCTTC,CASSFSAGVGNEQFF
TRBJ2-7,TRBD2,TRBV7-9,TGTGCCAGCAGCTTGGGACTAGCGGGAGAGGGCTCCTACGAGCAGTACTTC,CASSLGLAGEGSYEQYF
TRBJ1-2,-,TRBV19,TGTGCCAGTAGTATTGCCCCTCAACAGGGAGGGTATGGCTACACCTTC,CASSIAPQQGGYGYTF
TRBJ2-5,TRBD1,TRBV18,TGTGCCAGCTCACCAGGGACAGGGGGCGCCGGGGAGACCCAGTACTTC,CASSPGTGGAGETQYF
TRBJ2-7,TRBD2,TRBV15,TGTGCCACCAGCAGTGTAGCGGGAGTCTACGAGCAGTACTTC,CATSSVAGVYEQYF
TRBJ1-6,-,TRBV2,TGTGCCAGCAGTGCAGGGGTGAATTCACCCCTCCACTTT,CASSAGVNSPLHF
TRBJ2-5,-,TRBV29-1,TGCAGCATCGCGGGTGGAGGGGGCGCACTCGTTGAGACCCAGTACTTC,CSIAGGGGALVETQYF
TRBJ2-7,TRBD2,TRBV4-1,TGCGCCAGCAGCCATGGAAAGGGCGATACTAGCGGGAGAGGAAACGAGCAGTACTTC,CASSHGKGDTSGRGNEQYF
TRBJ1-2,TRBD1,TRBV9,TGTGCCAGCAGCGTAGGGGGACAGGGGTCTGATGGCTACACCTTC,CASSVGGQGSDGYTF
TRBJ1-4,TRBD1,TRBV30,TGTGCCTGGAGTGAAGGACAGGCTAATGAAAAACTGTTTTTT,CAWSEGQANEKLFF
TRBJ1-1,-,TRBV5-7,TGTGCCAGCAGCCCGAAGGGGGGGGGCTCGGGCGTCACTGAAGCTTTCTTT,CASSPKGGGSGVTEAFF
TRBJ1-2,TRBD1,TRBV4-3,TGCGCCAGCAGCCAATTTCGGGGGACAGGACCATATGGCTACACCTTC,CASSQFRGTGPYGYTF
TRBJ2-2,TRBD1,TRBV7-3,TGTGCCAGCAGCACGGGACAGTTCACCGGGGAGCTGTTTTTT,CASSTGQFTGELFF
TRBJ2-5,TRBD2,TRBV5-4,TGTGCCAGCAGCTTGGGACTAGCGGGGGTCCAAGAGACCCAGTACTTC,CASSLGLAGVQETQYF
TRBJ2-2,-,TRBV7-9,TGTGCCAGCAGCCTATCTCGGTTGATCACCGGGGAGCTGTTTTTT,CASSLSRLITGELFF
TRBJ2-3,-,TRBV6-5,TGTGCCAGCAGCAAACTAGGGAGCACAGATACGCAGTATTTT,CASSKLGSTDTQYF
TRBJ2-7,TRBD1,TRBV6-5,TGTGCCAGCAGGCGACCGGGACAGTCCTACGAGCAGTACTTC,CASRRPGQSYEQYF
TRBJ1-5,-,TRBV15,TGTGCCACCAGCAGAGATTGGGGGCAGGGGCAGCCCCAGCATTTT,CATSRDWGQGQPQHF
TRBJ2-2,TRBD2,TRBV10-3,TGTGCCATCAGTGAGTCTTCTAGCGGGAGTCGGGAGCTGTTTTTT,CAISESSSGSRELFF
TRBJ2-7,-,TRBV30,TGTGCCTGGAGTGTAACGAGAACCGGCGAGCAGTACTTC,CAWSVTRTGEQYF
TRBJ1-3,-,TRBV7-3,TGTGCCAGCAGCCCCCACACGGGGGGCGCCTCTGGAAACACCATATATTTT,CASSPHTGGASGNTIYF
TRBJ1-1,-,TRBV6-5,TGTGCCAGCAGCAGCGATCCCGGATTGAACACTGAAGCTTTCTTT,CASSSDPGLNTEAFF
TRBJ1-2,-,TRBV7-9,TGTGCCAGCAGCTTGGAGGGGTATGGCTACACCTTC,CASSLEGYGYTF
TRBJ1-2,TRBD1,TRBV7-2,TGTGCCAGCAGCTTCTCATCCGGGACAGGGTACAGCTATGGCTACACCTTC,CASSFSSGTGYSYGYTF
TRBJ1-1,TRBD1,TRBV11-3,TGTGCCAGCAGCTCGGGACAGGGGAACACTGAAGCTTTCTTT,CASSSGQGNTEAFF
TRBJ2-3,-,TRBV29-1,TGCAGCGCCACCCGCCAGAACACAGATACGCAGTATTTT,CSATRQNTDTQYF
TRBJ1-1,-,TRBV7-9,TGTGCCAGCAGTCACGACGGGGTGAACACTGAAGCTTTCTTT,CASSHDGVNTEAFF
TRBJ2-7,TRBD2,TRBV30,TGTGCCTGGAATCGCGGGAGGCCTGTCAGCTCCTACGAGCAGTACTTC,CAWNRGRPVSSYEQYF
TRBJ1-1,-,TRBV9,TGTGCCAGCTCGCCGACAGGCAACACTGAAGCTTTCTTT,CASSPTGNTEAFF
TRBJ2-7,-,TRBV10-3,TGTGCCATCAGTGAGACCCCGTACGCGGGCGTCCCTAACGAGCAGTACTTC,CAISETPYAGVPNEQYF
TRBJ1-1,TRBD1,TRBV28,TGTGCCAGCCGGGACAGGGGGGGCACTGAAGCTTTCTTT,CASRDRGGTEAFF
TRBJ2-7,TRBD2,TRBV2,TGTGCCAGCAGTGGGCTAGCGGAGATCTACGAGCAGTACTTC,CASSGLAEIYEQYF
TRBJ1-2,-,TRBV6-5,TGTGCCAGCGGCAGGGGAGACGGCTACACCTTC,CASGRGDGYTF